The rows below give T cell receptor beta chains drawn from one sample of a study of T cells after posttransplantation cyclophosphamide. TCRdb keeps only in-frame clones here, not all; method: immunoSEQ multiplex PCR. The sample holds about 28,000 clones; 70% to 90% are singletons and the top ten take roughly 3%. The source material was PBMCs. The receptors were sampled from a man aged 45-65 years. The CDR3 runs from the conserved cysteine through the conserved F or W. A D gene is named only where the DNA matches it firmly. The size of a clone is reported for some rows only, either as once, few or many, or as a class for expanded clones.

V	J	D	size	CDR3	DNA
TRBV11-2	TRBJ2-1	TRBD2	.	CASSLASGGDNEQFF	TGTGCCAGCAGCTTAGCTAGCGGGGGGGATAATGAGCAGTTCTTC
TRBV5-6	TRBJ1-3	.	.	CASSLTGGNTIYF	TGTGCCAGCAGCTTGACAGGTGGAAACACCATATATTTT
TRBV19	TRBJ1-2	.	once	CASSMSAGNYYGYTF	TGTGCCAGTAGTATGTCGGCAGGGAACTACTATGGCTACACCTTC
TRBV6-1	TRBJ1-1	.	few	CASRGASRTEAFF	TGTGCCAGCAGAGGAGCGTCGAGGACTGAAGCTTTCTTT
TRBV10-3	TRBJ1-2	.	.	CAISDWQNYGYTF	TGTGCCATCAGTGACTGGCAAAACTATGGCTACACCTTC
TRBV5-1	TRBJ2-3	TRBD2	.	CASSWGAGGRNEDTQYF	TGCGCCAGCAGCTGGGGGGCTGGCGGGAGGAACGAGGATACGCAGTATTTT
TRBV2	TRBJ2-2	TRBD2	.	CASSEVRGAAGELFF	TGTGCCAGCAGTGAGGTGCGGGGGGCCGCCGGGGAGCTGTTTTTT
TRBV18	TRBJ2-1	TRBD1	once	CASSLSFQTGGDEQFF	TGTGCCAGCTCACTCAGTTTTCAGACAGGGGGTGACGAACAGTTCTTC
TRBV18	TRBJ2-7	.	.	CASSLTGILYEQYF	TGTGCCAGCTCACTTACCGGGATCCTCTACGAGCAGTACTTC
TRBV7-2	TRBJ1-1	.	.	CASSLGGYTTALNTEAFF	TGTGCCAGCAGCTTAGGGGGTTATACGACAGCATTGAACACTGAAGCTTTCTTT
TRBV19	TRBJ1-2	TRBD1	few	CASSMGTGRVYGYTF	TGTGCCAGTAGTATGGGGACAGGGAGGGTATATGGCTACACCTTC
TRBV6-1	TRBJ2-5	.	.	CASSEYTGKETQYF	TGTGCCAGCAGTGAATACACGGGAAAAGAGACCCAGTACTTC
TRBV9	TRBJ1-1	.	.	CASTRSMNTEAFF	TGTGCCAGCACCAGGTCCATGAACACTGAAGCTTTCTTT
TRBV4-3	TRBJ1-1	.	.	CASSQEYGLANTEAFF	TGCGCCAGCAGCCAAGAGTACGGCCTAGCGAACACTGAAGCTTTCTTT
TRBV5-8	TRBJ1-4	TRBD1	.	CASSYPRGTGEDEKLFF	TGTGCCAGCAGCTACCCTAGAGGGACAGGGGAAGATGAAAAACTGTTTTTT
TRBV11-2	TRBJ2-1	TRBD2	.	CASSLTSGRREQFF	TGTGCCAGCAGCTTGACTAGCGGGAGACGTGAGCAGTTCTTC
TRBV29-1	TRBJ1-1	.	.	CSVYSRGSEAFF	TGCAGCGTTTACTCCCGGGGATCTGAAGCTTTCTTT
TRBV28	TRBJ2-7	TRBD2	.	CASSLGLAVYEQYF	TGTGCCAGCAGCCTGGGACTAGCTGTCTACGAGCAGTACTTC
TRBV7-2	TRBJ2-7	.	.	CASSLERVYEQYF	TGTGCCAGCAGCTTAGAAAGAGTCTACGAGCAGTACTTC
TRBV5-4	TRBJ2-7	.	.	CASSHSGSYEQYF	TGTGCCAGCAGCCACTCCGGGAGCTACGAGCAGTACTTC
TRBV18	TRBJ1-1	.	.	CASSPGGLNTEAFF	TGTGCCAGCTCCCCGGGGGGTTTGAACACTGAAGCTTTCTTT
TRBV6-5	TRBJ2-1	TRBD2	.	CASATRGLAGDEQFF	TGTGCCAGCGCAACTAGGGGACTAGCAGGGGATGAGCAGTTCTTC
TRBV19	TRBJ1-5	.	.	CASSTVSRGQPQHF	TGTGCCAGTAGTACCGTGTCAAGGGGTCAGCCCCAGCATTTT
TRBV5-4	TRBJ1-1	.	.	CASSMAVNTEAFF	TGTGCCAGCAGCATGGCCGTGAACACTGAAGCTTTCTTT
TRBV28	TRBJ2-1	TRBD2	.	CASSLLAGSYNEQFF	TGTGCCAGCAGTTTACTAGCGGGAAGCTACAATGAGCAGTTCTTC
TRBV7-9	TRBJ1-6	.	.	CASRMGPVYNSPLHF	TGTGCCAGCAGAATGGGGCCCGTTTATAATTCACCCCTCCACTTT
TRBV5-1	TRBJ2-3	.	.	CASSLVNSPPTVYF	TGCGCCAGCAGCTTGGTCAATAGTCCTCCCACGGTGTATTTT
TRBV7-2	TRBJ2-7	TRBD1	.	CASSLGAGGSYERYF	TGTGCCAGCAGCTTAGGGGCAGGGGGCTCCTACGAGCGGTACTTC
TRBV7-9	TRBJ1-2	.	.	CASSLVDGTYGYTF	TGTGCCAGCAGCTTAGTAGACGGGACTTATGGCTACACCTTC
TRBV11-1	TRBJ2-1	TRBD1	.	CASSLAGTGIDEQFF	TGTGCCAGCAGCTTAGCTGGGACAGGGATCGATGAGCAGTTCTTC
TRBV7-9	TRBJ1-1	.	.	CASSTLERPTEAFF	TGTGCCAGCAGCACCCTAGAACGGCCCACTGAAGCTTTCTTT
TRBV5-1	TRBJ1-4	TRBD1	.	CASSLTGGNNNEKLFF	TGCGCCAGCAGCTTGACAGGGGGGAACAATAATGAAAAACTGTTTTTT
TRBV27	TRBJ2-6	.	.	CASSLAGTYVSGANVLTF	TGTGCCAGCAGTTTAGCGGGGACGTATGTCTCTGGGGCCAACGTCCTGACTTTC
TRBV9	TRBJ1-5	.	once	CASSVDQGIQPQHF	TGTGCCAGCAGCGTAGATCAGGGTATACAGCCCCAGCATTTT
TRBV18	TRBJ1-1	.	.	CASSPPSRSYTEAFF	TGTGCCAGCTCACCACCTTCTCGCAGTTACACTGAAGCTTTCTTT
TRBV5-1	TRBJ1-1	TRBD1	.	CASSLSPGQGQKAFF	TGCGCCAGCAGCTTGTCTCCCGGACAGGGTCAGAAAGCTTTCTTT
TRBV13	TRBJ2-5	TRBD1	.	CASSFPPGQHQETQYF	TGTGCCAGCAGCTTTCCACCGGGACAGCACCAAGAGACCCAGTACTTC
TRBV5-1	TRBJ2-1	TRBD1	.	CASSLLGQGADEQFF	TGCGCCAGCAGCTTGCTGGGACAGGGGGCCGATGAGCAGTTCTTC
TRBV7-9	TRBJ2-3	.	.	CASSGRVTDTQYF	TGTGCCAGCAGCGGGCGGGTCACAGATACGCAGTATTTT
TRBV11-3	TRBJ2-2	.	.	CASSPLYGELFF	TGTGCCAGCAGCCCTCTTTACGGGGAGCTGTTTTTT
TRBV27	TRBJ2-7	.	.	CASSPPGLRPEQYF	TGTGCCAGCAGTCCTCCGGGACTTAGGCCCGAGCAGTACTTC
TRBV7-3	TRBJ2-1	.	.	CASSLDSYNEQFF	TGTGCCAGCAGCTTGGACAGCTACAATGAGCAGTTCTTC
TRBV5-6	TRBJ1-2	.	.	CASSSIGPNYGYTF	TGTGCCAGCAGCTCCATTGGCCCTAACTATGGCTACACCTTC